This T cell receptor (beta chain) was sequenced for a study of blood T cell repertoires in COVID-19. Study at large: Sites across the United States, Italy and Spain contributed samples from acute and convalescent COVID-19. In each case, the material was cDNA or gDNA derived from T cells, B-cell-depleted T cells, or PBMCs.

The trim removed 6 bases at V and 5 bases at J, leaving 10 bases unmatched. The CDR3 runs 15 residues. Germline V CDR1 and CDR2: LNHNV, YYDKDF (reference sequence). As handled by the study authors: Researchers report that nucleated cell counts were estimated from reference gene primer amplification. Libraries were prepared by immunoSEQ multiplex PCR; TCRdb keeps only in-frame clonotypes and omits some of them. Clone size and V and J calls were adopted from that table, with D and trimming inferred from the DNA. Of 130,000 to 150,000 clones detected, about 84% appear once; the ten largest clones hold 10% to 15%.

V gene TRBV15 combines with J gene TRBJ2-3; 8 positions agree with TRBD2. The sequenced material came from peripheral blood. This clonotype was sampled from a man aged 55 to 70 with active or convalescent COVID-19. The CDR3 sequence: CATSRGEAGGDTQYF. CDR3 nucleotide sequence: TGTGCCACCAGTCGGGGAGAGGCGGGGGGAGATACGCAGTATTTT.